Below, one T cell receptor (beta chain) is given with its context. What it recognizes is unknown. This is likely a read error, given that the CDR3 carries no conserved phenylalanine or tryptophan at its end. This record comes from a study of metastatic and nonmetastatic thyroid tumors. For the study at large: Blood and tumor or nodule tissue repertoires from malignant and benign thyroid patients were compared.

The germline gives CDR1 SGDLS, CDR2 YYNGEE. V lost 3 bases to trimming and J lost 4 bases, with 13 bases between them. The CDR3 has 14 residues. All patients were treatment-naive before thyroid surgery. Study-level points and caveats: The reported finding was significantly higher TCR beta diversity in malignant thyroid tumors relative to benign nodules, in blood and tumor.

Per the authors' pipeline: The distant-metastasis classifier for papillary thyroid cancer was built from CDR3 differences across clinicopathological groups. TCRdb ran MiXCR on the PCR reads. The V and J calls, along with clone size, are taken from TCRdb and not from the paper's own processing. The repertoire holds tens of thousands of clones, with 14% to 15% as singletons. This TCR was recovered from a female donor with papillary thyroid cancer or a benign thyroid nodule (not recorded which). Some clones in this sample may be carry-over from other donors' samples. This chain connects TRBV9 to TRBJ1-2, with D unresolved. The sequencing sample was made of blood. In nucleotides, the CDR3 is TGTGCCAGCAGCGATCAGTGGGCGGGCTATGGCTACACCATC. It encodes CASSDQWAGYGYTI.